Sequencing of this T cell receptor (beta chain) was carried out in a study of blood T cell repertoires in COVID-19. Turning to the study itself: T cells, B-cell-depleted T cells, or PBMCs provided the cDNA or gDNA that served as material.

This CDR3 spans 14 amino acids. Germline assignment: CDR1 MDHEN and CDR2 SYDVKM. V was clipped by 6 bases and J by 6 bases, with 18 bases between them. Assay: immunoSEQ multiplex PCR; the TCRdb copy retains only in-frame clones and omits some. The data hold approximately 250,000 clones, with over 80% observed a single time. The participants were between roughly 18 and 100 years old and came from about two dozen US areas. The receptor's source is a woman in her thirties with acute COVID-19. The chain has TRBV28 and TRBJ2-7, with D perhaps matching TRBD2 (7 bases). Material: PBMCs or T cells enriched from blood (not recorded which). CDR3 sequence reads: CASSSNREGIEQYF. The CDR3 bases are TGTGCCAGCAGCTCTAACAGGGAGGGCATCGAGCAGTACTTC.